The rows below give T cell receptor beta chains drawn from one sample of a study of blood T cell repertoires in COVID-19. The protocol was immunoSEQ multiplex PCR, while the TCRdb copy is restricted to in-frame clones and leaves out a portion. Here the sample spans a few hundred thousand clones, roughly 90% being singletons. Sequenced sample: PBMCs or T cells enriched from blood (not recorded which). All receptors derive from a woman aged 25 to 39 who had recovered from COVID-19. Both conserved end residues are part of each CDR3. D genes are given only for firm matches. Some rows have no size entry. The others give once, few or many, or a class for an expanded clone.

V gene	clone size	D gene	J gene	CDR3 protein	CDR3 DNA
TRBV5-1	once	.	TRBJ1-3	CASSLQGIGNTIYF	TGCGCCAGCAGCTTACAGGGTATTGGAAACACCATATATTTT
TRBV6-2/TRBV6-3	few	TRBD2	TRBJ2-7	CASSYSSTSELNYEQYF	TGTGCCAGCAGTTACTCCTCCACTAGCGAGTTAAACTACGAGCAGTACTTC
TRBV15	once	.	TRBJ1-1	CATSREATEAFF	TGTGCCACCAGCAGGGAGGCCACTGAAGCTTTCTTT
TRBV24-1	.	TRBD1	TRBJ1-3	CATSDSKTGFGNTIYF	TGTGCCACCAGTGATTCGAAGACAGGGTTTGGGAACACCATATATTTT
TRBV2	.	TRBD1	TRBJ1-1	CASSEALPGGNTEAFF	TGTGCCAGCAGTGAAGCGCTTCCAGGGGGAAACACTGAAGCTTTCTTT
TRBV15	.	.	TRBJ1-1	CATSRVSGRWNTEAFF	TGTGCCACCAGCAGAGTCTCAGGGCGGTGGAACACTGAAGCTTTCTTT
TRBV6-6	.	.	TRBJ1-6	CASSFNTVRGNSPLHF	TGTGCCAGCAGCTTCAATACGGTCAGGGGCAATTCACCCCTCCACTTT
TRBV6-5	.	TRBD2	TRBJ2-2	CASSRGGLASGELFF	TGTGCCAGCAGTCGAGGCGGACTAGCCTCCGGGGAGCTGTTTTTT
TRBV20-1	.	TRBD1	TRBJ1-1	CSASRQGSMNTEAFF	TGCAGTGCTAGTAGACAGGGCTCGATGAACACTGAAGCTTTCTTT
TRBV6-5	.	.	TRBJ1-1	CASRINTEAFF	TGTGCCAGCAGAATAAACACTGAAGCTTTCTTT